This T cell receptor beta chain was sequenced in a study of blood T cells in healthy people across ages. Sample-barcoded 5' priming and a J-beta primer mix drove a second PCR of roughly 7 to 11 cycles. TCRdb independently ran MiXCR on the 5' RACE reads; one entry per CDR3 protein. Of about 1.4 million distinct CDR3 sequences in the sample, around 55% were seen once. Germline CDR1 is SGHTA and CDR2 is FQGNSA. There are 16 residues in the CDR3. Unmatched junction bases numbered 15, after V lost 5 bases and J lost 7 bases. The receptor comes from a man between 18 and 35 years old in good health. The sequencing input was blood. The genes are TRBV7-2 and TRBJ2-7, with TRBD1 matching 9 bases. CDR3 region: CASSRRTGGRYNEQYF. For the CDR3, the DNA is TGTGCCAGCAGCCGTAGAACAGGGGGCCGCTACAATGAGCAGTACTTC. Together with reference TRBV7-2 and TRBJ2-7, the CDR3 gives the full variable domain: GAGVSQSPSNKVTEKGKDVELRCDPISGHTALYWYRQSLGQGLEFLIYFQGNSAPDKSGLPSDRFSAERTGGSVSTLTIQRTQQEDSAVYLCASSRRTGGRYNEQYFGPGTRLTVT.